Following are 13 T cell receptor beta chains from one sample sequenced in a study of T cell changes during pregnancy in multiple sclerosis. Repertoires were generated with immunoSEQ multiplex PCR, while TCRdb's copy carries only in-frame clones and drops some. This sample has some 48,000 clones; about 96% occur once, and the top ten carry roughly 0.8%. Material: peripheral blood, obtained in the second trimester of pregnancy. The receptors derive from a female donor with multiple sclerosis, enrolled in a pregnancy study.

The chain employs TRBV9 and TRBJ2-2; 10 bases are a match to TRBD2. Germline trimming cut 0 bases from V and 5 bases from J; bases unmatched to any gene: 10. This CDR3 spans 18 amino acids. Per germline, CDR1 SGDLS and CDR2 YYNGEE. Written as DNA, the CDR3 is TGTGCCAGCAGCGTAGGCCCTAGCGGGGGCTCCGGGACCGGGGAGCTGTTTTTT. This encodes CASSVGPSGGSGTGELFF.

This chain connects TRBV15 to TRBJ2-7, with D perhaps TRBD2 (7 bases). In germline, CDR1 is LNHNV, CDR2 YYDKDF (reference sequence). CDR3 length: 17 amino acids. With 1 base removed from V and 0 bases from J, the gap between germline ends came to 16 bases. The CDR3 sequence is CATSRVPGGGSSYEQYF. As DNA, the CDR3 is TGTGCCACCAGCAGAGTCCCGGGGGGCGGCAGCTCCTACGAGCAGTACTTC.

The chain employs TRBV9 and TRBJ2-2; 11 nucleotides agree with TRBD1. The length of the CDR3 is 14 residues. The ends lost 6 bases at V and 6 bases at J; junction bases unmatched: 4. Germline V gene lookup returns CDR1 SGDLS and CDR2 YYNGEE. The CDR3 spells CASKGTGGSGELFF. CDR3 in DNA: TGTGCCAGCAAAGGGACAGGGGGTTCCGGGGAGCTGTTTTTT.

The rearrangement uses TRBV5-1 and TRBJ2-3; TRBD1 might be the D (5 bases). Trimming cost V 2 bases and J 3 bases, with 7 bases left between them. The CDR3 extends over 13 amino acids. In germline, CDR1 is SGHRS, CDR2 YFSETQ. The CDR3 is CASSFDRTDTQYF. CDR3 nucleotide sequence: TGCGCCAGCAGCTTTGACAGAACAGATACGCAGTATTTT. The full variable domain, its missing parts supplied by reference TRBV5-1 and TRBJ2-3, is KAGVTQTPRYLIKTRGQQVTLSCSPISGHRSVSWYQQTPGQGLQFLFEYFSETQRNKGNFPGRFSGRQFSNSRSEMNVSTLELGDSALYLCASSFDRTDTQYFGPGTRLTVL.

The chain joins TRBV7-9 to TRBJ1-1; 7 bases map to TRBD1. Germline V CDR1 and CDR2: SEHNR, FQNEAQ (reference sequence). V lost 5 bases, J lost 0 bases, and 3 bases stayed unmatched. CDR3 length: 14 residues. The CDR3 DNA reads TGTGCCAGCAGCGGCACAGGGGTGAACACTGAAGCTTTCTTT. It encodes CASSGTGVNTEAFF.

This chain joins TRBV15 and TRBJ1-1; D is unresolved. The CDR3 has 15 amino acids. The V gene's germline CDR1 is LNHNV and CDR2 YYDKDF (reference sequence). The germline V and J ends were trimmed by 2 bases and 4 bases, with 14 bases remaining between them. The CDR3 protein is CATSRKGGWSTEAFF. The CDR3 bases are TGTGCCACCAGCAGAAAGGGAGGTTGGAGCACTGAAGCTTTCTTT.

CDR3 coding DNA: TGTGCCAGCTCACAGGGACAGGGAATCTATGGCTACACCTTC. Amino acids: CASSQGQGIYGYTF. This sequence joins TRBV18 and TRBJ1-2, with 9 bases matching TRBD1. Germline values: CDR1 KGHSH, CDR2 LQKENI. V dropped 4 bases and J dropped 4; count of bases not matched to a gene: 4. This CDR3 region has 14 residues.

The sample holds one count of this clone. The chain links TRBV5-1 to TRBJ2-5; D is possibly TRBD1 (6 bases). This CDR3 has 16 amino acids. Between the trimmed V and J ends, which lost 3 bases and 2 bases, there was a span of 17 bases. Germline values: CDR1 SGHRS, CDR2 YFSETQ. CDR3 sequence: CASSYPSAGVQETQYF. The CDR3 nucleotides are TGCGCCAGCAGCTACCCTTCCGCAGGGGTTCAAGAGACCCAGTACTTC.

The CDR3 here is CASSLERPRTNYGYTF. CDR3 in DNA: TGCGCCAGCAGCTTAGAGAGGCCTCGAACTAACTATGGCTACACCTTC. The rearrangement uses TRBV5-1 and TRBJ1-2; no clear D gene. Trimming took off 2 bases at V and 0 bases at J, with 14 bases between the two ends. Germline V gene sequence: CDR1 SGHRS, CDR2 YFSETQ. This CDR3 spans 16 amino acids.

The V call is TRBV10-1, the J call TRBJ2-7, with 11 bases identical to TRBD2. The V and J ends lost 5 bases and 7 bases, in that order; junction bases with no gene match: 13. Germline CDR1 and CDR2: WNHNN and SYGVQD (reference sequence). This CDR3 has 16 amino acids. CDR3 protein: CASSNGLAGDWGEQYF. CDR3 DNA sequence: TGCGCCAGCAGTAACGGACTAGCGGGCGACTGGGGGGAGCAGTACTTC.

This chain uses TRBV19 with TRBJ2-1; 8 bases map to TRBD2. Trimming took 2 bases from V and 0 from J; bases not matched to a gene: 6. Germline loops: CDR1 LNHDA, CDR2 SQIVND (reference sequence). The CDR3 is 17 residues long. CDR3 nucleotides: TGTGCCAGTAGTATAATGAATAGCGGGACCTCCTACAATGAGCAGTTCTTC. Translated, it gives CASSIMNSGTSYNEQFF.

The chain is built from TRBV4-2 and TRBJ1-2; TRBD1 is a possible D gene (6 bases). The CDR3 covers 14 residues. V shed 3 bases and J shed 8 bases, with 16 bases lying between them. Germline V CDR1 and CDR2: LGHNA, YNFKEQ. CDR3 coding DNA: TGTGCCAGCAGCCAGGATGGGGGGGCTCGCGGCTACACCTTC. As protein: CASSQDGGARGYTF.

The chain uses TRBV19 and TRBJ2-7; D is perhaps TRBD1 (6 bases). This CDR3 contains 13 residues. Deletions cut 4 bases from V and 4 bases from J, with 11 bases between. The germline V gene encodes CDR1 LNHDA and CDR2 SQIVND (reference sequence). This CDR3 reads CASSRMDRYEQYF. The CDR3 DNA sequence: TGTGCCAGTAGTAGAATGGACAGATACGAGCAGTACTTC.